The 27 T cell receptor beta chains below all came from one sample that was sequenced in a study of blood T cells in healthy people across ages. A sample-barcoded 5' primer and a J-beta primer mix were used in a second PCR of about 6 to 12 cycles. TCRdb reanalysed the 5' RACE reads using MiXCR and keeps one entry per CDR3 protein. This sample has approximately 800,000 distinct CDR3 sequences, with just over 55% found just once. The specimen sequenced was blood. These receptors came from a man aged 40-49 years in good health.

The gene calls are TRBV7-6 and TRBJ1-5; no reliable D call. The CDR3 runs to 13 residues. V dropped 1 base and J dropped 5 bases, with 6 bases sitting between them. Germline V gene data show CDR1 as SGHVS and CDR2 as FNYEAQ. CDR3 sequence reads: CASSLVGDQPQHF. The CDR3 bases are TGTGCCAGCAGCTTAGTGGGAGATCAGCCCCAGCATTTT.

The CDR3 region is CASSPGGGDNEKLFF. In nucleotides, the CDR3 is TGCGCCAGCAGCCCGGGAGGGGGCGATAATGAAAAACTGTTTTTT. This chain joins TRBV5-1 and TRBJ1-4; TRBD1 matches 7 bases. Trimming at V came to 4 bases and at J to 4 bases, leaving 7 bases not matched to a gene. Germline V gene sequence: CDR1 SGHRS, CDR2 YFSETQ. CDR3 length: 15 residues.

J is TRBJ2-1 and V is TRBV7-2; D call uncertain. CDR1 is SGHTA, CDR2 FQGNSA, per germline. The CDR3 runs 13 residues. Trimming took off 5 bases at V and 6 bases at J, with 11 bases between the two ends. The CDR3, as DNA: TGTGCCAGCAGCCAGGACGGGCCCAATGAGCAGTTCTTC. Translation gives CASSQDGPNEQFF.

This clonotype was seen a few times. This rearrangement joins TRBV7-2 to TRBJ1-2, with 7 bases identical to TRBD1. Germline V gives CDR1 SGHTA, CDR2 FQGNSA. The V gene end was trimmed by 5 bases and the J gene end by 4 bases; junction bases not matched to a gene: 10. The CDR3 spans 15 residues. The CDR3 spells CASSLEGGQIYGYTF. CDR3 in DNA: TGTGCCAGCAGCCTCGAGGGGGGACAGATCTATGGCTACACCTTC.

This clonotype was seen only a few times. The chain combines TRBV18 with TRBJ1-1; possibly TRBD1 for D (6 bases). Trimming pared 8 bases from V and 1 base from J, leaving 14 bases between. Germline V CDR1 and CDR2: KGHSH, LQKENI. This CDR3 comprises 14 residues. In nucleotides, the CDR3 is TGTGCCAGCACCACTTCGGGGGCGAACACTGAAGCTTTCTTT. It codes for CASTTSGANTEAFF.

The chain joins TRBV9 to TRBJ2-3; D gene unclear. The germline CDR1 and CDR2 sequences are SGDLS and YYNGEE. V was pared by 3 bases and J by 6 bases, with 14 bases between. The CDR3 runs to 14 residues. The CDR3 nucleotides are TGTGCCAGCAGCGCGCCCCCTCCACTGGATACGCAGTATTTT. It encodes CASSAPPPLDTQYF.

The chain is built from TRBV7-2 and TRBJ2-7; 7 bases match TRBD2. The germline V gene encodes CDR1 SGHTA and CDR2 FQGNSA. J gave up 3 bases and V 5 bases, and 7 bases lay outside the gene matches. This CDR3 is built from 14 residues. The CDR3 DNA reads as TGTGCCAGCAGCCAGCAGGGAGGGAACTACGAGCAGTACTTC. Encoded protein: CASSQQGGNYEQYF.

The J gene is TRBJ1-3, the V gene TRBV5-1, with D perhaps matching TRBD1 (5 bases). The V end was cut by 0 bases, the J end by 7 bases, with 20 bases between. From germline, CDR1 is SGHRS and CDR2 YFSETQ. The CDR3 runs 17 residues. The CDR3 bases are TGCGCCAGCAGCTTGGCCTCTGGTTCACTGCGGGGGAACACCATATATTTT. Amino acid sequence: CASSLASGSLRGNTIYF.

CDR3 in DNA: TGCAGTGCTAGAGCCTACCGGCCCTTCTACCGGGCGAAGACCACAGATACGCAGTATTTT. Translated: CSARAYRPFYRAKTTDTQYF. This chain joins TRBV20-1 and TRBJ2-3; D unclear. This CDR3 spans 20 amino acids. Germline values: CDR1 DFQATT, CDR2 SNEGSKA (reference sequence). V was shortened by 1 base and J by 2 bases, with 28 bases between the two germline ends.

The V gene is TRBV2, the J gene TRBJ1-2; 9 nucleotides match TRBD1. The CDR3 totals 13 residues. From germline, CDR1 is SNHLY and CDR2 FYNNEI. Trimming removed 0 bases from V and 10 bases from J; junction bases left unmatched: 3. The chain's CDR3 is CASSEARQGDYTF. CDR3 sequence (DNA): TGTGCCAGCAGTGAAGCAAGACAGGGGGACTACACCTTC.

This chain's CDR3 is CASSEAFRDRGHEQFF. The CDR3 DNA follows: TGTGCCAGCAGTGAAGCTTTTCGGGACAGGGGGCATGAGCAGTTCTTC. The rearrangement links TRBV2 to TRBJ2-1; 12 nucleotides line up with TRBD1. The CDR3 loop spans 16 amino acids. Losses at the gene ends were 0 bases for V and 8 bases for J; bases not matched to a gene: 5. Germline assignment: CDR1 SNHLY and CDR2 FYNNEI.

The V gene is TRBV4-1, the J gene TRBJ2-7, with 12 bases matching TRBD2. The CDR3 runs to 17 residues. Germline assignment: CDR1 MGHRA and CDR2 YSYEKL. Losses at the gene ends were 3 bases for V and 2 bases for J; bases not matched to a gene: 8. CDR3 region: CASSQGFGLAGTYEQYF. The CDR3 DNA is TGCGCCAGCAGCCAGGGATTTGGACTAGCGGGGACCTACGAGCAGTACTTC.

The V and J genes are TRBV11-2 and TRBJ2-7; TRBD1 agrees at 9 bases. The DNA end favors TRBJ2-5, so the J call may be wrong. Germline V gene sequence: CDR1 SGHAT, CDR2 FQNNGV. This CDR3 is built from 14 residues. Here the CDR3 reads CASSRLDRGKTQYF. DNA for the CDR3: TGTGCCAGCAGCCGACTGGACAGGGGCAAGACCCAGTACTTC.

This chain uses TRBV20-1 with TRBJ2-5, with 11 bases lining up with TRBD2. Germline V gene lookup returns CDR1 DFQATT and CDR2 SNEGSKA (reference sequence). V lost 5 bases, J lost 4 bases, and 9 bases stayed unmatched. This CDR3 region has 15 residues. CDR3 in amino acids: CSARLSGGAGETQYF. The CDR3 DNA sequence: TGCAGTGCTCGTCTTAGCGGGGGGGCAGGAGAGACCCAGTACTTC.

V gene TRBV4-2 combines with J gene TRBJ2-2, with 10 bases lining up with TRBD2. Germline V gives CDR1 LGHNA, CDR2 YNFKEQ. This CDR3 has 20 amino acids. J gave up 4 bases and V 4 bases, and 18 bases lay outside the gene matches. This CDR3 is CASSLGLAGASTAGTGELFF. As DNA, the CDR3 is TGTGCCAGCAGCCTAGGGCTAGCGGGGGCCTCAACTGCCGGCACCGGGGAGCTGTTTTTT.

This sequence joins TRBV2 and TRBJ2-7; 12 bases fit TRBD1. The J call is uncertain, as TRBJ2-5 better fits the DNA end. Germline-derived CDR1 and CDR2 are SNHLY and FYNNEI. The CDR3 extends over 15 amino acids. CDR3 amino acids: CASSGLGQGARTQYF. The CDR3 coding sequence is TGTGCCAGCAGTGGGTTGGGACAGGGGGCGCGGACCCAGTACTTC.

The V call is TRBV27, the J call TRBJ2-3, with a possible D match to TRBD2 (6 bases). This CDR3 comprises 14 residues. The V end was cut by 11 bases, the J end by 0 bases, with 15 bases between. Germline V lookup: CDR1 MNHEY, CDR2 SMNVEV (reference sequence). CDR3: CACTLGGSTDTQYF. DNA for the CDR3: TGTGCCTGCACCCTCGGAGGGAGCACAGATACGCAGTATTTT.

Only one count was recorded for this clonotype. The genes are TRBV29-1 and TRBJ1-2; 7 bases match TRBD1. Germline lookup yields CDR1 SQVTM and CDR2 ANQGSEA. This CDR3 comprises 15 residues. The CDR3 bases are TGCGCGGCATCCCTCGAGGTTCAGGGGGTATATGGCTACACCTTC. This sequence encodes CAASLEVQGVYGYTF.

V gene TRBV11-2 combines with J gene TRBJ2-3; 7 nucleotides agree with TRBD1. V was pared by 1 base and J by 4 bases, with 5 bases of the junction left unmatched. This CDR3 has 15 amino acids. Germline assignment: CDR1 SGHAT and CDR2 FQNNGV. Here the CDR3 reads CASSLGRTGPDTQYF. CDR3 nucleotides: TGTGCCAGCAGCTTAGGACGGACAGGACCAGATACGCAGTATTTT. The variable domain in full, completed from reference TRBV11-2 and TRBJ2-3, reads EAGVAQSPRYKIIEKRQSVAFWCNPISGHATLYWYQQILGQGPKLLIQFQNNGVVDDSQLPKDRFSAERLKGVDSTLKIQPAKLEDSAVYLCASSLGRTGPDTQYFGPGTRLTVL.

The chain combines TRBV12-3 or TRBV12-4 with TRBJ1-2, with D possibly TRBD1 on 5 matching bases. The CDR3 covers 12 residues. V lost 2 bases to trimming and J lost 10 bases, with 11 bases between them. The CDR3: CASSLYGTAYTF. The CDR3 DNA follows: TGTGCCAGCAGTTTATATGGGACGGCCTACACCTTC.

V is TRBV7-3 and J is TRBJ1-1; 9 positions agree with TRBD1. Unmatched junction bases numbered 5, after V lost 5 bases and J lost 1 base. CDR3 length: 15 amino acids. Germline loops: CDR1 SGHTA, CDR2 FQGTGA. The chain's CDR3 is CASSPGQGPNTEAFF. In nucleotides, the CDR3 is TGTGCCAGCAGCCCGGGACAGGGTCCGAACACTGAAGCTTTCTTT.

The chain has TRBV6-1 and TRBJ2-7, with TRBD2 identical over 7 bases. The CDR3 is 17 residues long. CDR1 is MNHNS and CDR2 is SASEGT in the germline V gene. Trimming cost V 5 bases and J 7 bases; bases outside gene matches: 20. The CDR3 DNA follows: TGTGCCAGCAGTAAGGTACCGGGAGGCAGGGTCTGGGTGGAGCAGTACTTC. This translates into CASSKVPGGRVWVEQYF.

This clonotype was seen more than once but under ten times. The rearrangement joins TRBV5-1 to TRBJ2-3; 12 positions match TRBD1. J lost 2 bases, V lost 3 bases, and 10 bases had no gene match. CDR1 is SGHRS, CDR2 YFSETQ, per germline. The CDR3 length is 18 residues. The CDR3 DNA sequence: TGCGCCAGCAGCTACCGGGACAGGGGGCGAAGCTACACAGATACGCAGTATTTT. It encodes CASSYRDRGRSYTDTQYF.

The CDR3 DNA sequence: TGCGCCAGCAGCTTGTATCAGTTTGGAATAGGGAACAATGAGCAGTTCTTC. It specifies CASSLYQFGIGNNEQFF. The chain carries TRBV5-1 and TRBJ2-1; D is uncertain. This CDR3 region has 17 residues. Germline CDR1 is SGHRS and CDR2 is YFSETQ. Deletions cut 1 base from V and 5 bases from J, with 19 bases between.

This clonotype was counted between two and nine times. The chain is built from TRBV12-3 or TRBV12-4 and TRBJ1-5; D may be TRBD1 (6 bases). The CDR3 sequence is 15 residues long. V lost 6 bases to trimming and J lost 4 bases, with 16 bases between them. This CDR3 is CASRIDGGPNQPQHF. CDR3 nucleotides: TGTGCCAGCAGAATCGACGGGGGCCCAAATCAGCCCCAGCATTTT.

The chain recombines TRBV15 with TRBJ2-5; 11 nucleotides match TRBD2. CDR3 length equals 18 residues. Per germline, CDR1 LNHNV and CDR2 YYDKDF (reference sequence). Trimming removed 1 base from V and 4 bases from J; junction bases left unmatched: 11. CDR3 nucleotides: TGTGCCACCAGCAGAGTTGATCTAGCGGGGGGCGTTGGAGAGACCCAGTACTTC. It yields the protein CATSRVDLAGGVGETQYF.

The chain recombines TRBV2 with TRBJ2-3; D may be TRBD2 (6 bases). There are 13 residues in the CDR3. CDR1 is SNHLY, CDR2 FYNNEI, per germline. V lost 6 bases, J lost 3 bases, and 10 bases lay in between. CDR3 sequence: CASRAGRTDTQYF. The CDR3 nucleotides read TGTGCCAGCAGGGCAGGGAGGACAGATACGCAGTATTTT.